This is a list of T cell receptor beta chains from one sample in a study of quantifying T cell responses using KT2 cells. From the UMI-ligation and nested PCR reads, TCRdb called clonotypes with MiXCR, one entry per CDR3 protein. The repertoire holds about 33,000 distinct CDR3 sequences, with 10% as singletons. The sample consisted of PBMCs spiked with cells of the T cell clone KT2. The receptors originated from a human donor. The CDR3 runs from the conserved cysteine through the conserved F or W. D genes are given only for firm matches. Not all rows give a size; the values are once, few, many and, for expanded clones, a class.

>NA|medium-sized|TRBV6-5|TRBJ2-3
TGTGCCAGCAGTTACTCAGGCCGAGATACGCAGTATTTT
CASSYSGRDTQYF
>NA|many|TRBV15|TRBJ1-2
TGTGCCACCAGCAGAGATACCACCCGGAGACACCAAAAATTCCACTATGGCTACACCTTC
CATSRDTTRRHQKFHYGYTF
>TRBD2|NA|TRBV20-1|TRBJ2-1
TGCAGTGCTAGAGGACTAGCCAGGGAGCAGTTCTTC
CSARGLAREQFF
>NA|many|TRBV18|TRBJ1-1
TGTGCCAGCTCACCCAACCCTGGGGTCACTGAAGCTTTCTTT
CASSPNPGVTEAFF
>NA|NA|TRBV20-1|TRBJ1-2
TGCAGTGCTAGCTTTAGGGGGATCACTGATGGCTACACCTTC
CSASFRGITDGYTF
>NA|NA|TRBV21-1|TRBJ2-2
TGTGCCAGCACCCACATGGGTGGGGTTTCAGGGGAGCTGTTTTTT
CASTHMGGVSGELFF
>NA|many|TRBV4-1|TRBJ2-7
TGCGCCAGCAGCAATCGACGGGGCGACGAGCAGTACTTC
CASSNRRGDEQYF
>TRBD1|once|TRBV18|TRBJ1-1
TGTGCCAGCACCCTGACAGGGGAGCGGACTGAAGCTTTCTTT
CASTLTGERTEAFF
>TRBD2|NA|TRBV7-3|TRBJ2-7
TGTGCCAGCAGCTCGGCCGGCCCCGGGGGGGACTACGAGCAGTACTTC
CASSSAGPGGDYEQYF
>NA|many|TRBV2|TRBJ2-1
TGTGCCAGCGGAAGGGGGGGGCAGTTCTTC
CASGRGGQFF
>NA|NA|TRBV20-1|TRBJ2-5
TGCAGTGCCCGCCCGGGCGGCGCGGAGACCCAGTACTTC
CSARPGGAETQYF
>NA|few|TRBV19|TRBJ2-2
TGTGCCAGTACCGTTCGGAACACCGGGGAGCTGTTTTTT
CASTVRNTGELFF
>NA|NA|TRBV29-1|TRBJ2-2
TGCAGCGTTGATTTAACCAACACCGGGGAGCTGTTTTTT
CSVDLTNTGELFF
>TRBD2|many|TRBV2|TRBJ2-1
TGTGCCAGCAGTGGGACTAGCTCCTACAATGAGCAGTTCTTC
CASSGTSSYNEQFF
>NA|few|TRBV7-9|TRBJ2-3
TGTGCCAGCAGCCTGACTAGTCCCACAGATACGCAGTATTTT
CASSLTSPTDTQYF
>NA|many|TRBV7-3|TRBJ2-1
TGTGCCAGCAGCTTACGAAGGGGTGATGGGCAGTTCTTC
CASSLRRGDGQFF
>TRBD1|many|TRBV24-1|TRBJ2-7
TGTGCCACCAGTGACCGCACCCGGGACAGTCGTGTCGAGCAGTACTTC
CATSDRTRDSRVEQYF
>NA|many|TRBV20-1|TRBJ2-5
TGCAGTGCTAGACAGGGAGGCCCAGAGACCCAGTACTTC
CSARQGGPETQYF